Listed below are T cell receptor beta chains from one sample, sequenced in a study of T cell responses to AZD1222 COVID-19 vaccine. Some clones are missing from TCRdb's copy, which holds only in-frame ones; the method was immunoSEQ multiplex PCR. The table shows some 130,000 clones, with around 90% occurring only once. The source was peripheral blood, collected on day 0 of AZD1222 vaccination. These TCRs come from an adult in good health. CDR3s leave out the opening cysteine and the closing phenylalanine or tryptophan. Each record gives: V gene, J gene, CDR3 protein.

TRBV11-2,TRBJ2-5,ASSPPPDSQETQY
TRBV3-1/TRBV3-2,TRBJ2-7,ASRKSHGRIYEQY
TRBV10-3,TRBJ1-3,AISDPRSSSGNTIY
TRBV19,TRBJ1-2,ASSKKPALSGYT
TRBV19,TRBJ1-5,ASSVQNNQPQH
TRBV27,TRBJ2-7,ASSIRTGGEED
TRBV7-6,TRBJ2-7,ASSFSGTGEQY
TRBV9,TRBJ1-1,ASSVWGTNTEAF
TRBV6-6,TRBJ2-2,ASSYPAGGPGELF
TRBV14,TRBJ2-7,ASSQEYRALYEQY
TRBV2,TRBJ2-1,ASSQRSYNEQF
TRBV15,TRBJ2-1,ATSTETPPQGGEQF
TRBV12-1,TRBJ2-1,ASSSAGNHNEQF
TRBV29-1,TRBJ2-1,SVEDLAGGQSYNEQF
TRBV7-9,TRBJ1-2,ASSPKRGRDSVNYGYT
TRBV6-2/TRBV6-3,TRBJ2-5,ASSPGRLQETQY